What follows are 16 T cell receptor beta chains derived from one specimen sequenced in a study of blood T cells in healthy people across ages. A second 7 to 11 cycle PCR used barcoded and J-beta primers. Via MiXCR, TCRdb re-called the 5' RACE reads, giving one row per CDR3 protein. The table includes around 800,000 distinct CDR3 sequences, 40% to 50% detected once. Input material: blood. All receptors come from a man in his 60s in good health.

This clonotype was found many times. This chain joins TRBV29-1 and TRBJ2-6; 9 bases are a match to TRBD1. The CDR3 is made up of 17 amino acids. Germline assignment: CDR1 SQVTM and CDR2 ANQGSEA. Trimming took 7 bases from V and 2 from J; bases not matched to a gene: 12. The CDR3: CSARTGAGRPGANVLTF. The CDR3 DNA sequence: TGCAGCGCCCGGACAGGGGCCGGTCGTCCTGGGGCCAACGTCCTGACTTTC.

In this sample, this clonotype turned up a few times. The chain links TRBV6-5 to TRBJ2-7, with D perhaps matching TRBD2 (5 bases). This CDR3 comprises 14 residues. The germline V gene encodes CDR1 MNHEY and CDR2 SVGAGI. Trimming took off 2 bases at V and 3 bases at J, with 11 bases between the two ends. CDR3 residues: CASSYGAGGYEQYF. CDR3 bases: TGTGCCAGCAGTTACGGAGCAGGAGGCTACGAGCAGTACTTC.

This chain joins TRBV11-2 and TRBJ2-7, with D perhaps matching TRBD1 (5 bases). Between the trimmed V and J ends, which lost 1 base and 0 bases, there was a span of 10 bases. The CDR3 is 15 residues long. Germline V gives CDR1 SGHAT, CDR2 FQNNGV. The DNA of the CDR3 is TGTGCCAGCAGCTTAGTGCAGGGAAGCTCCTACGAGCAGTACTTC. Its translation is CASSLVQGSSYEQYF.

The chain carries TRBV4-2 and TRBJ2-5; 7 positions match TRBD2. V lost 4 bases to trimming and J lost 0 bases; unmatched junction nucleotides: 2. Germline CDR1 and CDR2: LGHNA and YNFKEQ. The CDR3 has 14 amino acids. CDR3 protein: CASSRGLDQETQYF. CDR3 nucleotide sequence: TGTGCCAGCAGCCGAGGACTAGACCAAGAGACCCAGTACTTC.

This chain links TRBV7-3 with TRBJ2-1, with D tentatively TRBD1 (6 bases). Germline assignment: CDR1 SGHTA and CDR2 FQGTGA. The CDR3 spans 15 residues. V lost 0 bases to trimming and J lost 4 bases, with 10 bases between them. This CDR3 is CASSLTRTVYNEQFF. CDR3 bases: TGTGCCAGCAGCTTAACCCGGACAGTTTACAATGAGCAGTTCTTC. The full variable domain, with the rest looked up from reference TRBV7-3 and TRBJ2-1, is GAGVSQTPSNKVTEKGKYVELRCDPISGHTALYWYRQSLGQGPEFLIYFQGTGAADDSGLPNDRFFAVRPEGSVSTLKIQRTERGDSAVYLCASSLTRTVYNEQFFGPGTRLTVL.

The CDR3 DNA is TGTGCCAGCAGTGAAGCTAGCGGGGGGGCCGGTGAGCAGTTCTTC. It codes for CASSEASGGAGEQFF. The chain joins TRBV6-4 to TRBJ2-1; 12 bases are shared with TRBD2. Germline V gene sequence: CDR1 MRHNA, CDR2 SNTAGT. J lost 9 bases, V lost 3 bases, and 6 bases had no gene match. The CDR3 has 15 amino acids.

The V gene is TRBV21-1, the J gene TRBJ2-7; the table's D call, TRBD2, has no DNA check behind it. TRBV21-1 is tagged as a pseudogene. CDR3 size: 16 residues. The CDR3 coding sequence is TGTGCCAGCAGCAAAAGGGGAGGGCCTGAAACCTACGAGCAGTACTTC. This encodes CASSKRGGPETYEQYF.

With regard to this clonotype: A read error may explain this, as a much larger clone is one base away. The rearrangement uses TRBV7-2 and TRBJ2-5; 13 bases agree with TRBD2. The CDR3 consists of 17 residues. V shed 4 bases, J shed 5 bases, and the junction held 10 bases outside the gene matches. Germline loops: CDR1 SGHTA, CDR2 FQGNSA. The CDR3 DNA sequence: TGTGCCAGCAGCTCGGGACTAGCGGGGAGCACGGTGGAGACCCAGTACTTC. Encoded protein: CASSSGLAGSTVETQYF.

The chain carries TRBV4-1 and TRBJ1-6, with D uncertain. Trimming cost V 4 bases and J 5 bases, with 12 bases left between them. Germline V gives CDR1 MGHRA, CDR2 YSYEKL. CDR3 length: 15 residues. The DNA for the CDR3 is TGCGCCAGCAGCCGAACCTCGGTCGATAATTCACCCCTCCACTTT. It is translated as CASSRTSVDNSPLHF.

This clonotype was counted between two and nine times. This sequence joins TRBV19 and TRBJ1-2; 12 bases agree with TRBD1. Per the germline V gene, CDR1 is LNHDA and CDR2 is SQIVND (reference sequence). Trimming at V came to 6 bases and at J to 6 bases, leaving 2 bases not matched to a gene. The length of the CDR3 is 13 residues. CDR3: CASRGQGADGYTF. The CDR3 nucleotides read TGTGCCAGTAGGGGACAGGGGGCTGATGGCTACACCTTC.

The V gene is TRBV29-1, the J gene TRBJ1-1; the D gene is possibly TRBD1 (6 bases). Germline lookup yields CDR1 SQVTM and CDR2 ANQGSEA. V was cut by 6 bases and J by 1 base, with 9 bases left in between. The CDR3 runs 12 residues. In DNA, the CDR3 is TGCAGCGTGGAGGACAGGAACACTGAAGCTTTCTTT. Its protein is CSVEDRNTEAFF.

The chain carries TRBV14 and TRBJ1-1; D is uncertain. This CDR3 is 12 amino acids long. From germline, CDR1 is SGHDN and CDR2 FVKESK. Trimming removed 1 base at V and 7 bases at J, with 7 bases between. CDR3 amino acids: CASSQVAGEAFF. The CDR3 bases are TGTGCCAGCAGCCAAGTAGCCGGTGAAGCTTTCTTT.

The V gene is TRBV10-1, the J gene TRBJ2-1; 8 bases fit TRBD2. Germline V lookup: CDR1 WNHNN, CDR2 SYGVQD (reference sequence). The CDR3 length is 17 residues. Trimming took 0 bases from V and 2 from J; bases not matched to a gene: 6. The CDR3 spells CASSESDAGGAYNEQFF. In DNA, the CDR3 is TGCGCCAGCAGTGAGTCGGACGCGGGGGGAGCCTACAATGAGCAGTTCTTC.

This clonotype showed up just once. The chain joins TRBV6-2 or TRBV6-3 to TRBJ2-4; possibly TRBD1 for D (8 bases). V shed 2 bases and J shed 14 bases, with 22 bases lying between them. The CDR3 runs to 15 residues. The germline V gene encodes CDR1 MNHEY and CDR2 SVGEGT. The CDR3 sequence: CASSYGRGGQGKEYF. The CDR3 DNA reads TGTGCCAGCAGTTACGGGAGGGGAGGACAGGGAAAGGAGTACTTC.

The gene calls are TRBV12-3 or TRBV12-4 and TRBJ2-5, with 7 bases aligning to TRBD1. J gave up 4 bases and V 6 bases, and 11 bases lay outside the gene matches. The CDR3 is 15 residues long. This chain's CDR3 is CASSPTRQGLETQYF. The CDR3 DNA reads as TGTGCCAGCAGCCCCACCCGACAGGGCTTAGAGACCCAGTACTTC.

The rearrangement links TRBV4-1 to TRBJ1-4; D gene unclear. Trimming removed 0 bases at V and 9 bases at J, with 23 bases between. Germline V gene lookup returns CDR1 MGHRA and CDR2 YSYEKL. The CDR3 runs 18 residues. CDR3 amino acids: CASSQDPPGRTSQKKLFF. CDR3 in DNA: TGCGCCAGCAGCCAAGATCCGCCGGGGAGAACCTCCCAAAAAAAACTGTTTTTT.